These 17 T cell receptor beta chains were sequenced from one sample in a study of T cell responses to AZD1222 COVID-19 vaccine. Measured with immunoSEQ multiplex PCR; TCRdb has only the in-frame clones, and not every one. Of 120,000 or so clones listed, roughly 87% are singletons. Source: peripheral blood, taken on day 0 of AZD1222 vaccination. The receptors were sampled from an adult in good health.

The V call is TRBV3-1 (or the pseudogene TRBV3-2), the J call TRBJ2-3; D is unresolved. The CDR3 has 14 residues. The ends were cut back, 0 bases at V and 0 bases at J, with 4 bases in the middle. Germline values: CDR1 LGHDT, CDR2 YNNKEL (reference sequence). The CDR3 region is CASSQDWSTDTQYF. The CDR3 coding sequence is TGTGCCAGCAGCCAAGATTGGAGCACAGATACGCAGTATTTT.

The chain employs TRBV20-1 and TRBJ2-7, with a possible D match to TRBD1 (5 bases). Trimming left V 7 bases short and J 1 base short, with 8 bases between. The CDR3 consists of 11 residues. The germline V gene encodes CDR1 DFQATT and CDR2 SNEGSKA (reference sequence). CDR3 sequence (DNA): TGCAGTGTAGGGGCTTCCTACGAGCAGTACTTC. Translation gives CSVGASYEQYF.

The gene calls are TRBV5-4 and TRBJ1-2, with 9 bases that match TRBD1. The CDR3 contains 13 residues. Trimming took 4 bases from V and 8 from J; bases not matched to a gene: 6. In germline, CDR1 is SGHNT, CDR2 YYREEE (reference sequence). CDR3 region: CASSEQGAWGYTF. Written as DNA, the CDR3 is TGTGCCAGCAGCGAACAGGGGGCCTGGGGCTACACCTTC.

A note on this clone: The junction does not match germline at one end; this may be a read error. The chain combines TRBV12-3 or TRBV12-4 with TRBJ1-1, with D possibly matching TRBD1 (6 bases). The CDR3 has 12 amino acids. CDR3 region: CASSLAYREGLF. DNA for the CDR3: TGTGCCAGCAGTTTAGCATACAGGGAAGGGCTCTTT.

The chain employs TRBV6-7 and TRBJ2-7; 11 bases match TRBD2. TRBV6-7 carries the ORF label, with uncertain function. This CDR3 contains 14 residues. J lost 4 bases, V lost 9 bases, and 8 bases had no gene match. CDR3 DNA sequence: TGTGCCAGTAAACTAGCGGGGGAAGAGTACGAGCAGTACTTC. Translating gives CASKLAGEEYEQYF.

V usage is TRBV18 and J usage is TRBJ2-3, with TRBD2 identical over 10 bases. The CDR3 has 16 amino acids. V shed 2 bases and J 2 bases; nucleotides not matched to a gene: 4. In germline, CDR1 is KGHSH, CDR2 LQKENI. DNA of the CDR3: TGTGCCAGCTCACCATTAGCGGGGGGCTACACAGATACGCAGTATTTT. It encodes CASSPLAGGYTDTQYF.

The V and J genes are TRBV10-3 and TRBJ2-7; 9 bases map to TRBD2. CDR1 ENHRY and CDR2 SYGVKD come from the germline V gene. After removal of 5 bases from V and 6 bases from J, the junction contained 5 bases not matched to a gene. This CDR3 comprises 13 residues. Here the CDR3 reads CAISIAGDGEQYF. The CDR3 DNA follows: TGTGCCATCAGTATAGCGGGAGACGGCGAGCAGTACTTC.

The gene calls are TRBV19 and TRBJ2-4; D not certain. The germline CDR1 and CDR2 sequences are LNHDA and SQIVND (reference sequence). The CDR3 totals 14 residues. Trimming took 4 bases from V and 5 from J, leaving 12 bases between them. CDR3 sequence reads: CASSTPGLENIQYF. In DNA, the CDR3 is TGTGCCAGTAGTACGCCGGGTTTGGAAAACATTCAGTACTTC. Supplemented by reference TRBV19 and TRBJ2-4, the full variable domain reads DGGITQSPKYLFRKEGQNVTLSCEQNLNHDAMYWYRQDPGQGLRLIYYSQIVNDFQKGDIAEGYSVSREKKESFPLTVTSAQKNPTAFYLCASSTPGLENIQYFGAGTRLSVL.

Written as DNA, the CDR3 is TGCAGTGCTAGTAACGGACAGGGGTTTAATAATTCACCCCTCCACTTT. This gives the protein CSASNGQGFNNSPLHF. The chain recombines TRBV20-1 with TRBJ1-6; 9 nucleotides line up with TRBD1. CDR3 length equals 16 residues. CDR1 and CDR2 (germline): DFQATT, SNEGSKA (reference sequence). V lost 3 bases to trimming and J lost 5 bases; unmatched junction nucleotides: 8.

The chain employs TRBV2 and TRBJ2-4; possible D gene TRBD1, 6 bases. Germline-derived CDR1 and CDR2 are SNHLY and FYNNEI. This CDR3 contains 15 residues. Trimming left V 7 bases short and J 2 bases short, with 15 bases between. The CDR3 DNA reads as TGTGCCAGCAAGAAGGGGGAGACGACCAAAAACATTCAGTACTTC. Protein sequence: CASKKGETTKNIQYF.

This clone was detected only a few times. V gene TRBV3-1 (or the pseudogene TRBV3-2) combines with J gene TRBJ1-4; D not certain. V lost 6 bases and J lost 7, with 6 bases in between. The CDR3 spans 11 residues. The germline V gene has CDR1 LGHDT and CDR2 YNNKEL (reference sequence). The CDR3 sequence: CASRRGEKLFF. For the CDR3, the DNA is TGTGCCAGCAGGCGCGGTGAAAAACTGTTTTTT.

V usage is TRBV29-1 and J usage is TRBJ2-5; 7 nucleotides match TRBD1. The length of the CDR3 is 13 residues. Germline-derived CDR1 and CDR2 are SQVTM and ANQGSEA. V gave up 5 bases and J gave up 3 bases; unmatched junction bases: 6. As DNA, the CDR3 is TGCAGCGTTCGGGACAGAGACGAAGAGACCCAGTACTTC. Amino acids: CSVRDRDEETQYF.

The J gene is TRBJ2-2, the V gene TRBV12-1; TRBD2 reflects the table's D call only, with no check against the DNA. TRBV12-1 is tagged as a pseudogene. The CDR3 is 15 amino acids. The CDR3: CASSFIRLNTGELFF. As DNA, the CDR3 is TGTGCCAGCAGCTTTATCAGACTGAACACCGGGGAGCTGTTTTTT.

V gene TRBV4-3 combines with J gene TRBJ1-2, with TRBD1 matching over 11 bases. The V gene end was trimmed by 0 bases and the J gene end by 2 bases; junction bases not matched to a gene: 11. This CDR3 has 19 amino acids. Germline V gene lookup returns CDR1 LGHNA and CDR2 YSLEER. The CDR3 reads CASSQDLGTGGLENYGYTF. CDR3 in DNA: TGCGCCAGCAGCCAAGATCTTGGGACAGGGGGTTTGGAAAACTATGGCTACACCTTC.

The J gene is TRBJ1-2, the V gene TRBV28; D call uncertain. Germline values: CDR1 MDHEN, CDR2 SYDVKM. V lost 7 bases to trimming and J lost 4 bases, with 13 bases between them. The CDR3 runs 13 residues. The CDR3 sequence: CASIPPSSYGYTF. CDR3 nucleotides: TGTGCCAGCATTCCTCCATCCAGCTATGGCTACACCTTC.

The V and J genes are TRBV18 and TRBJ1-2, with TRBD1 matching 12 bases. V trimming: 2 bases; J trimming: 3 bases; junction bases outside the gene matches: 1. From germline, CDR1 is KGHSH and CDR2 LQKENI. The CDR3 length is 15 residues. The CDR3 DNA is TGTGCCAGCTCACCAGGGACAGGGGGCGACTATGGCTACACCTTC. Amino acid sequence: CASSPGTGGDYGYTF.

Details on this clone: At the DNA level, this CDR3 is encoded by other sequences in the same sample as well. This rearrangement joins TRBV6-2 or TRBV6-3 to TRBJ1-5, with TRBD1 as a possible D gene (5 bases). Germline V lookup: CDR1 MNHEY, CDR2 SVGEGT. V was cut by 5 bases and J by 0 bases, with 14 bases left in between. The CDR3 spans 16 residues. The CDR3 loop is CASSPGTAYSNQPQHF. CDR3 coding DNA: TGTGCCAGCAGTCCCGGGACGGCTTATAGCAATCAGCCCCAGCATTTT.